Shown below are 21 T cell receptor beta chains from a single sample sequenced in a study of PD-L1 blockade in urothelial cancer. Sequencing used immunoSEQ multiplex PCR; TCRdb keeps in-frame clones, though not all of them. This table holds tens of thousands of clones, 84% found once. Documented time point: pretreatment peripheral blood. Material: PBMCs, obtained around atezolizumab (anti-PD-L1) treatment. The source of these receptors is a man aged 60-69 years with urothelial cancer.

The chain couples TRBV5-4 to TRBJ1-2, with 8 nucleotides matching TRBD1. Germline CDR1 SGHNT, CDR2 YYREEE (reference sequence). The ends lost 3 bases at V and 8 bases at J; junction bases unmatched: 9. This CDR3 region has 14 residues. The CDR3 nucleotides are TGTGCCAGCAGCTCCGGACAGGGAAGGTGGGGCTACACCTTC. It codes for CASSSGQGRWGYTF.

The chain is built from TRBV6-5 and TRBJ1-1, with TRBD1 matching 7 bases. The CDR3 covers 15 residues. Germline-derived CDR1 and CDR2 are MNHEY and SVGAGI. After removal of 0 bases from V and 4 bases from J, the junction contained 5 bases not matched to a gene. The CDR3 loop is CASSYSPRGFTEAFF. Here the CDR3 DNA reads TGTGCCAGCAGTTACTCGCCCAGGGGGTTCACTGAAGCTTTCTTT.

The chain has TRBV5-6 and TRBJ1-5, with unresolved D. The CDR3 is 14 residues long. The germline gives CDR1 SGHDT, CDR2 YYEEEE. V was clipped by 2 bases and J by 7 bases, with 13 bases between them. The CDR3 DNA is TGTGCCAGCAGCTTCCGGGGTCTCGCCCAGCCCCAGCATTTT. This gives the protein CASSFRGLAQPQHF.

This rearrangement joins TRBV5-1 to TRBJ2-7; D might be TRBD2 (6 bases). There are 15 residues in the CDR3. Trimming left V 0 bases short and J 2 bases short, with 12 bases between. CDR1 and CDR2 (germline): SGHRS, YFSETQ. The CDR3 DNA is TGCGCCAGCAGCTTGGTGGGCGGGAACACCTACGAGCAGTACTTC. Its translation: CASSLVGGNTYEQYF.

A note on this clone: The junction shows a germline mismatch at one end, possibly a read error. The chain combines TRBV18 with TRBJ2-1; perhaps TRBD2 as D (5 bases). Germline V gene lookup returns CDR1 KGHSH and CDR2 LQKENI. CDR3 length equals 13 residues. The CDR3 protein is CASSAEVRGPGVF. CDR3 DNA: TGTGCCAGCTCGGCGGAGGTGCGCGGCCCTGGGGTCTTC.

The chain is built from TRBV28 and TRBJ2-5; 9 bases agree with TRBD2. This CDR3 region has 16 residues. J lost 5 bases, V lost 8 bases, and 15 bases had no gene match. Germline V gene data show CDR1 as MDHEN and CDR2 as SYDVKM. Here the CDR3 reads CASGGQGAGGSETQYF. CDR3 bases: TGTGCCAGCGGTGGTCAGGGAGCGGGAGGTTCTGAGACCCAGTACTTC.

Written as DNA, the CDR3 is TGTGCTAGTGGTTCGAACAGGGGGCTACGCACTGAAGCTTTCTTT. Its translation is CASGSNRGLRTEAFF. V is TRBV12-5 and J is TRBJ1-1, with 9 bases aligning to TRBD1. Trimming at V came to 4 bases and at J to 4 bases, leaving 7 bases not matched to a gene. The CDR3 has 15 residues. In germline, CDR1 is LGHNT, CDR2 FRNRAP.

This sequence joins TRBV28 and TRBJ2-7, with D possibly being TRBD2 (6 bases). This CDR3 has 12 residues. Between the trimmed V and J ends, which lost 6 bases and 3 bases, there was a span of 9 bases. CDR1 is MDHEN, CDR2 SYDVKM, per germline. The CDR3 DNA reads TGTGCCAGCAGACCGACTAGCTACGAGCAGTACTTC. Amino acid sequence: CASRPTSYEQYF.

CDR3 nucleotides: TGTGCCAGCTCACCGACGACAGGGCAGGATCAGCCCCAGCATTTT. It translates to CASSPTTGQDQPQHF. V is TRBV18 and J is TRBJ1-5; 7 nucleotides agree with TRBD1. V gave up 3 bases and J gave up 5 bases; unmatched junction bases: 7. The CDR3 sequence is 15 residues long. Germline loops: CDR1 KGHSH, CDR2 LQKENI.

The chain recombines TRBV4-3 with TRBJ2-6, with D possibly TRBD2 on 5 matching bases. CDR1 LGHNA and CDR2 YSLEER come from the germline V gene. V lost 1 base and J lost 0, with 16 bases in between. The CDR3 sequence is 19 residues long. In nucleotides, the CDR3 is TGCGCCAGCAGCCAAGGAGCGGCGGGCGGGTCCTCTGGGGCCAACGTCCTGACTTTC. Translated: CASSQGAAGGSSGANVLTF.

This clone is a singleton in its sample. The chain combines TRBV18 with TRBJ1-1; D is unclear. V shed 3 bases and J shed 6 bases, with 14 bases lying between them. Germline assignment: CDR1 KGHSH and CDR2 LQKENI. The CDR3 length is 14 residues. The CDR3 coding sequence is TGTGCCAGCTCACCCTCGAGTATGGTCGCTGAAGCTTTCTTT. Encoded protein: CASSPSSMVAEAFF.

V is TRBV13 and J is TRBJ1-1; 9 nucleotides match TRBD1. The CDR3 loop spans 15 amino acids. Trimming at V came to 7 bases and at J to 5 bases, leaving 11 bases not matched to a gene. From germline, CDR1 is PRHDT and CDR2 FYEKMQ (reference sequence). The CDR3 bases are TGTGCCAGCACCCCTTCGGGACAGGGATATACTGAAGCTTTCTTT. Translating it yields CASTPSGQGYTEAFF.

The chain employs TRBV4-1 and TRBJ1-1, with D possibly matching TRBD1 (5 bases). The CDR3 runs to 13 residues. CDR1 and CDR2 (germline): MGHRA, YSYEKL. V was shortened by 4 bases and J by 6 bases, with 12 bases between the two germline ends. CDR3 amino acids: CASSLTGVAEAFF. The CDR3 DNA sequence: TGCGCCAGCAGCCTGACGGGGGTAGCTGAAGCTTTCTTT.

V usage is TRBV11-2 and J usage is TRBJ2-5, with D hard to call. The germline CDR1 and CDR2 sequences are SGHAT and FQNNGV. V gave up 2 bases and J gave up 2 bases, with 12 bases separating them. The CDR3 contains 15 residues. The CDR3 region is CASSLSPAAQETQYF. The CDR3 coding sequence is TGTGCCAGCAGCTTAAGTCCGGCGGCTCAAGAGACCCAGTACTTC.

Comments on this clone: A junction end diverges from the germline sequence, so it may reflect a read error. The chain links TRBV5-4 to TRBJ1-2; possible D gene TRBD1, 6 bases. The CDR3 is 15 amino acids. Germline V gene sequence: CDR1 SGHNT, CDR2 YYREEE (reference sequence). The CDR3 region has the DNA TGTGCCAGCATCCCGCGGGGGGGCTCTCCAACGGGCTTCACCTTC. Encoded protein: CASIPRGGSPTGFTF.

The genes are TRBV7-9 and TRBJ1-1, with 7 positions matching TRBD1. With 2 bases clipped from V and 4 bases from J, the junction kept 4 bases outside the gene matches. The CDR3 covers 14 residues. Per germline, CDR1 SEHNR and CDR2 FQNEAQ (reference sequence). Written as DNA, the CDR3 is TGTGCCAGCAGCTTACAGGGGGTCGGCACTGAAGCTTTCTTT. Protein: CASSLQGVGTEAFF.

The chain recombines TRBV19 with TRBJ1-5; weak D call: TRBD1 (6 bases). There are 19 residues in the CDR3. Germline V gene sequence: CDR1 LNHDA, CDR2 SQIVND (reference sequence). V was clipped by 1 base and J by 2 bases, with 21 bases between them. The CDR3 protein is CASSIGGGRQYGGNQPQHF. In nucleotides, the CDR3 is TGTGCCAGTAGTATAGGGGGGGGCAGACAATATGGTGGCAATCAGCCCCAGCATTTT.

The chain employs TRBV10-3 and TRBJ1-1, with D possibly matching TRBD1 (5 bases). Germline V CDR1 and CDR2: ENHRY, SYGVKD. Trimming shortened V by 11 bases and J by 2 bases, and 15 bases separated the two germline ends. The CDR3 covers 13 residues. The CDR3 reads CAATGLVNTEAFF. Here the CDR3 DNA reads TGTGCCGCCACAGGTTTGGTCAACACTGAAGCTTTCTTT.

The rearrangement links TRBV19 to TRBJ1-1, with TRBD1 matching over 7 bases. Losses at the gene ends were 5 bases for V and 8 bases for J; bases not matched to a gene: 11. The CDR3 covers 14 residues. Germline V gene data show CDR1 as LNHDA and CDR2 as SQIVND (reference sequence). The CDR3, as DNA: TGTGCCAGTAGTGTCCTCGGAACAGGGGTGGAAGCTTTCTTT. Protein sequence: CASSVLGTGVEAFF.

V is TRBV9 and J is TRBJ1-1; a possible D gene is TRBD1 (5 bases). CDR1 is SGDLS, CDR2 YYNGEE, per germline. There are 15 residues in the CDR3. V was pared by 3 bases and J by 4 bases, with 16 bases between. The CDR3 sequence is CASSGSGGGITEAFF. For the CDR3, the DNA is TGTGCCAGCAGCGGCTCCGGGGGAGGGATCACTGAAGCTTTCTTT. The whole variable domain, filled in from reference TRBV9 and TRBJ1-1, reads DSGVTQTPKHLITATGQRVTLRCSPRSGDLSVYWYQQSLDQGLQFLIQYYNGEERAKGNILERFSAQQFPDLHSELNLSSLELGDSALYFCASSGSGGGITEAFFGQGTRLTVV.

This chain connects TRBV7-9 to TRBJ1-1, with D tentatively TRBD1 (5 bases). The CDR3 is made up of 13 amino acids. V lost 1 base, J lost 6 bases, and 9 bases lay in between. Germline loops: CDR1 SEHNR, CDR2 FQNEAQ (reference sequence). The CDR3 nucleotides are TGTGCCAGCAGCTTAGGCAGGGCCGCTGAAGCTTTCTTT. It translates to CASSLGRAAEAFF.